This entry lists 28 T cell receptor beta chains sequenced from one sample in a study of shared clonotypes between healthy human individuals. The data were produced by immunoSEQ multiplex PCR, yet TCRdb's version contains in-frame clones alone and is incomplete. The repertoire holds 2,500,000 or so clones, with roughly 93% as singletons. Material: naive CD4+ T cells from PBMCs. Subset described: CD45RA+ positively selected. These TCRs come from a man younger than 35 in good health. Some clones in this sample may be carry-over from other donors' samples.

This rearrangement joins TRBV5-1 to TRBJ2-1, with 7 bases identical to TRBD1. This CDR3 region has 15 residues. With 0 bases clipped from V and 7 bases from J, the junction kept 7 bases outside the gene matches. Per the germline V gene, CDR1 is SGHRS and CDR2 is YFSETQ. The chain's CDR3 is CASSLGLGGLNEQFF. The CDR3 nucleotides read TGCGCCAGCAGCTTGGGTTTAGGGGGCCTAAATGAGCAGTTCTTC. Full variable domain (outside the CDR3, taken from reference TRBV5-1 and TRBJ2-1): KAGVTQTPRYLIKTRGQQVTLSCSPISGHRSVSWYQQTPGQGLQFLFEYFSETQRNKGNFPGRFSGRQFSNSRSEMNVSTLELGDSALYLCASSLGLGGLNEQFFGPGTRLTVL.

The chain employs TRBV5-1 and TRBJ2-7; possibly TRBD1 or TRBD2 for D (5 bases each). The CDR3 is 14 residues long. Between the trimmed V and J ends, which lost 4 bases and 5 bases, there was a span of 16 bases. Germline values: CDR1 SGHRS, CDR2 YFSETQ. CDR3 loop: CASSLRDQNHEQYF. For the CDR3, the DNA is TGCGCCAGCAGCCTAAGGGACCAAAACCACGAGCAGTACTTC. Full variable domain (missing parts from reference TRBV5-1 and TRBJ2-7): KAGVTQTPRYLIKTRGQQVTLSCSPISGHRSVSWYQQTPGQGLQFLFEYFSETQRNKGNFPGRFSGRQFSNSRSEMNVSTLELGDSALYLCASSLRDQNHEQYFGPGTRLTVT.

This chain joins TRBV14 and TRBJ1-5, with 8 nucleotides matching TRBD1. In germline, CDR1 is SGHDN, CDR2 FVKESK. After removal of 1 base from V and 0 bases from J, the junction contained 14 bases not matched to a gene. The CDR3 length is 20 residues. The CDR3 DNA sequence: TGTGCCAGCAGCCAAGTTAGTCCGAGACAGGGGAGATATAGCAATCAGCCCCAGCATTTT. As protein: CASSQVSPRQGRYSNQPQHF. Filled out from reference TRBV14 and TRBJ1-5, the complete variable domain reads EAGVTQFPSHSVIEKGQTVTLRCDPISGHDNLYWYRRVMGKEIKFLLHFVKESKQDESGMPNNRFLAERTGGTYSTLKVQPAELEDSGVYFCASSQVSPRQGRYSNQPQHFGDGTRLSIL.

Concerning this clone itself: Additional DNA sequences in this sample encode the identical CDR3. The CDR3 here is CASSERGQSYNEQFF. The CDR3 bases are TGTGCCAGCAGTGAAAGGGGACAGTCCTACAATGAGCAGTTCTTC. J is TRBJ2-1 and V is TRBV6-1; 7 positions agree with TRBD1. Germline V gene data show CDR1 as MNHNS and CDR2 as SASEGT. V shed 2 bases and J 1 base; nucleotides not matched to a gene: 2. The CDR3 sequence is 15 residues long.

The chain recombines TRBV5-8 with TRBJ1-4; unclear D gene. Between the trimmed V and J ends, which lost 2 bases and 4 bases, there was a span of 9 bases. Germline V gives CDR1 SGHTS, CDR2 YDEGEE. This CDR3 comprises 14 residues. CDR3 protein: CASSLSYSNEKLFF. The DNA for the CDR3 is TGTGCCAGCAGCTTATCGTACAGTAATGAAAAACTGTTTTTT.

The chain recombines TRBV9 with TRBJ1-5, with D possibly matching TRBD1 (5 bases). The CDR3 loop spans 14 amino acids. Looked up from germline, CDR1 is SGDLS and CDR2 is YYNGEE. V was clipped by 3 bases and J by 5 bases, with 12 bases between them. CDR3 in DNA: TGTGCCAGCAGCGCCCTGGGGGGATATCAGCCCCAGCATTTT. Amino acids: CASSALGGYQPQHF. Full variable domain (outside the CDR3, taken from reference TRBV9 and TRBJ1-5): DSGVTQTPKHLITATGQRVTLRCSPRSGDLSVYWYQQSLDQGLQFLIQYYNGEERAKGNILERFSAQQFPDLHSELNLSSLELGDSALYFCASSALGGYQPQHFGDGTRLSIL.

V and J are TRBV29-1 and TRBJ1-1, with 7 bases identical to TRBD1. CDR3 length equals 10 residues. CDR1 is SQVTM and CDR2 is ANQGSEA in the germline V gene. V lost 7 bases, J lost 5 bases, and 1 base stayed unmatched. The CDR3 loop reads CSGGQTEAFF. The CDR3 bases are TGCAGCGGGGGACAGACTGAAGCTTTCTTT.

The chain joins TRBV27 to TRBJ1-4, with D possibly matching TRBD1 (6 bases). Germline assignment: CDR1 MNHEY and CDR2 SMNVEV (reference sequence). Deletions cut 7 bases from V and 4 bases from J, with 16 bases between. This CDR3 contains 15 residues. The CDR3 sequence is CASTTGGGGNEKLFF. In DNA, the CDR3 is TGTGCCAGCACCACCGGGGGAGGGGGTAATGAAAAACTGTTTTTT.

In its sample, this clone was seen once. V is TRBV20-1 and J is TRBJ1-1; a weak D match, TRBD1 (5 bases). Germline V gives CDR1 DFQATT, CDR2 SNEGSKA (reference sequence). The CDR3 totals 10 residues. The V end lost 6 bases, the J end lost 8 bases, and 10 bases lay between the germline ends. CDR3 DNA: TGCAGTGCCCAAGACAGAGAAGCTTTCTTT. It specifies CSAQDREAFF.

The chain links TRBV2 to TRBJ1-1; 8 nucleotides align to TRBD1. The germline gives CDR1 SNHLY, CDR2 FYNNEI. V lost 6 bases, J lost 4 bases, and 4 bases stayed unmatched. The CDR3 sequence is 13 residues long. Written as DNA, the CDR3 is TGTGCCAGCAGGCCGGACAGGGCCACTGAAGCTTTCTTT. Translation: CASRPDRATEAFF.

Concerning this clone itself: The sample has other DNA sequences that encode this CDR3 too. The chain links TRBV19 to TRBJ1-5; tentatively, D is TRBD1 (6 bases). Germline V CDR1 and CDR2: LNHDA, SQIVND (reference sequence). This CDR3 is 14 amino acids long. V shed 3 bases and J shed 7 bases, with 13 bases lying between them. Here the CDR3 DNA reads TGTGCCAGTAGTATGTGGGGGGCGGGACAGCCCCAGCATTTT. Translated, it gives CASSMWGAGQPQHF.

The V gene is TRBV7-3, the J gene TRBJ2-5; a weak D match, TRBD1 (7 bases). The germline CDR1 and CDR2 sequences are SGHTA and FQGTGA. CDR3 length equals 14 residues. The V gene lost 5 bases and the J gene lost 7 bases, with 17 bases spanning the gap. The CDR3 DNA is TGTGCCAGCAGCCAGCAGGGGGACTTGTCGACCCAGTACTTC. Protein sequence: CASSQQGDLSTQYF.

V gene TRBV28 combines with J gene TRBJ2-3; 7 bases are shared with TRBD2. Trimming at V came to 7 bases and at J to 4 bases, leaving 8 bases not matched to a gene. The germline V gene encodes CDR1 MDHEN and CDR2 SYDVKM. There are 14 residues in the CDR3. The CDR3 sequence: CASTVREKADTQYF. CDR3 nucleotide sequence: TGTGCCAGCACTGTGCGGGAGAAGGCAGATACGCAGTATTTT.

The chain carries TRBV28 and TRBJ1-2; D possibly corresponds to TRBD1 (5 bases). The CDR3 has 16 amino acids. Per germline, CDR1 MDHEN and CDR2 SYDVKM. Trimming took off 5 bases at V and 1 base at J, with 17 bases between the two ends. The CDR3 here is CASSQKTGVINYGYTF. The DNA for the CDR3 is TGTGCCAGCAGTCAAAAAACAGGAGTAATTAACTATGGCTACACCTTC.

This clone occurred once. CDR3 sequence (DNA): TGTGCCAGCAGCTCTGGGTTCTTTAGCGGGACGGATGAGCAGTTCTTC. Encoded protein: CASSSGFFSGTDEQFF. This chain links TRBV7-9 with TRBJ2-1, with 8 bases identical to TRBD2. This CDR3 spans 16 amino acids. The junction had 13 bases not matched to a gene; V was cut back by 4 bases and J by 8 bases. Germline V lookup: CDR1 SEHNR, CDR2 FQNEAQ (reference sequence).

This clone was picked up a small number of times. J is TRBJ2-2 and V is TRBV11-3; D unresolved. Germline V gives CDR1 SGHNT, CDR2 YENEEA. The CDR3 has 15 residues. The germline V and J ends were trimmed by 2 bases and 0 bases, with 7 bases remaining between them. The CDR3 here is CASSLKGTNTGELFF. CDR3 in DNA: TGTGCCAGCAGCTTAAAGGGTACGAACACCGGGGAGCTGTTTTTT.

V usage is TRBV7-2 and J usage is TRBJ1-2; TRBD1 is a possible D gene (5 bases). The germline V gene encodes CDR1 SGHTA and CDR2 FQGNSA. This CDR3 spans 13 amino acids. Trimming took off 6 bases at V and 4 bases at J, with 12 bases between the two ends. CDR3 residues: CASSSAGGYGYTF. The CDR3 DNA sequence: TGTGCCAGCAGTTCCGCGGGGGGCTATGGCTACACCTTC.

The chain couples TRBV6-5 to TRBJ1-1, with D unresolved. V was shortened by 0 bases and J by 11 bases, with 19 bases between the two germline ends. There are 15 residues in the CDR3. CDR1 and CDR2 from the germline V gene are MNHEY and SVGAGI. The CDR3 DNA is TGTGCCAGCAGTTACTCGCCCAGTGAAAAGCTGTGGGCTTTCTTT. Encoded protein: CASSYSPSEKLWAFF.

This clone showed up just a few times. The chain combines TRBV6-5 with TRBJ1-5; D unclear. Germline V CDR1 and CDR2: MNHEY, SVGAGI. The germline V and J ends were trimmed by 5 bases and 3 bases, with 8 bases remaining between them. The length of the CDR3 is 13 residues. CDR3 sequence (DNA): TGTGCCAGCAGTGGCGCTCACAATCAGCCCCAGCATTTT. This gives the protein CASSGAHNQPQHF.

The chain links TRBV19 to TRBJ1-3; D gene uncertain. Germline CDR1 LNHDA, CDR2 SQIVND (reference sequence). The V end lost 3 bases, the J end lost 0 bases, and 12 bases lay between the germline ends. The CDR3 is 16 residues long. The CDR3 spells CASSIVRSFSGNTIYF. The CDR3 nucleotides are TGTGCCAGTAGTATCGTACGGTCCTTCTCTGGAAACACCATATATTTT.

The chain joins TRBV9 to TRBJ2-6, with TRBD2 as a possible D gene (6 bases). Trimming pared 0 bases from V and 3 bases from J, leaving 10 bases between. The CDR3 has 16 residues. From germline, CDR1 is SGDLS and CDR2 YYNGEE. The CDR3 coding sequence is TGTGCCAGCAGCGTAGCGCGGGGCGGTGGGGCCAACGTCCTGACTTTC. Residues: CASSVARGGGANVLTF.

CDR3 coding DNA: TGTGCCAGCAGCCAGCAGAGAGGGGGAGCGTACACCGGGGAGCTGTTTTTT. Its translation is CASSQQRGGAYTGELFF. V gene TRBV11-1 combines with J gene TRBJ2-2; D is perhaps TRBD1 (6 bases). The CDR3 covers 17 residues. Trimming removed 5 bases from V and 3 bases from J, with 19 bases in between. Germline CDR1 SGHAT, CDR2 FQDESV (reference sequence).

The chain joins TRBV9 to TRBJ1-3, with D perhaps matching TRBD1 (5 bases). The V end lost 7 bases, the J end lost 4 bases, and 15 bases lay between the germline ends. The CDR3 loop spans 14 amino acids. Germline CDR1 SGDLS, CDR2 YYNGEE. CDR3 DNA sequence: TGTGCCAGCGGGACCCCCGGTACCGGAAACACCATATATTTT. Translated, it gives CASGTPGTGNTIYF.

J is TRBJ1-3 and V is TRBV7-9; D might be TRBD1 (5 bases). This CDR3 region has 17 residues. In germline, CDR1 is SEHNR, CDR2 FQNEAQ (reference sequence). Between the trimmed V and J ends, which lost 0 bases and 2 bases, there was a span of 14 bases. The CDR3 here is CASSLAGGPATGNTIYF. The CDR3 DNA reads TGTGCCAGCAGCTTAGCTGGGGGACCAGCGACTGGAAACACCATATATTTT.

As to this clone: The same CDR3 also results from other DNA sequences found in this sample. This chain connects TRBV18 to TRBJ1-5; D remains unclear. The CDR3 has 13 residues. The germline V gene has CDR1 KGHSH and CDR2 LQKENI. V dropped 3 bases and J dropped 5 bases, with 8 bases sitting between them. CDR3 sequence (DNA): TGTGCCAGCTCACCTTACTGGGATCAGCCCCAGCATTTT. Translated: CASSPYWDQPQHF.

This sequence joins TRBV5-1 and TRBJ2-5; TRBD2 matches at 9 bases. This CDR3 is built from 15 residues. Germline V lookup: CDR1 SGHRS, CDR2 YFSETQ. The trim removed 4 bases at V and 7 bases at J, leaving 11 bases unmatched. In DNA, the CDR3 is TGCGCCAGCAGCCCCCTGAGCGGGGGGATGGTGACCCAGTACTTC. Amino acids: CASSPLSGGMVTQYF.

J is TRBJ2-6 and V is TRBV7-2; TRBD1 matches at 11 bases. V shed 5 bases and J 2 bases; nucleotides not matched to a gene: 11. The germline V gene encodes CDR1 SGHTA and CDR2 FQGNSA. The CDR3 runs to 19 residues. This chain's CDR3 is CASSTPPDRGLAGANVLTF. For the CDR3, the DNA is TGTGCCAGCAGCACCCCCCCGGACAGGGGGCTTGCTGGGGCCAACGTCCTGACTTTC.

The chain joins TRBV5-1 to TRBJ2-3; 11 nucleotides agree with TRBD2. The germline gives CDR1 SGHRS, CDR2 YFSETQ. V was pared by 4 bases and J by 3 bases, with 7 bases of the junction left unmatched. The CDR3 extends over 16 amino acids. CDR3 DNA: TGCGCCAGCAGCCCCACTAGCGGGAGAACGACAGATACGCAGTATTTT. It yields the protein CASSPTSGRTTDTQYF.